This T cell receptor beta chain was documented in a study of blood T cells in healthy people across ages. For the second PCR, which ran for 7 to 11 cycles, a sample-barcoded 5' primer and a J-beta primer mix were used. TCRdb re-analysed the 5' RACE reads in MiXCR, keeping a single row per CDR3 protein. The sample has approximately 1,700,000 distinct CDR3 sequences, about two fifths seen once. Per the germline V gene, CDR1 is SGHRS and CDR2 is YFSETQ. The CDR3 is made up of 14 amino acids. Trimming stripped 5 bases from V and 2 bases from J, with 13 bases between. There are a few counts of this clonotype.

J is TRBJ1-2 and V is TRBV5-1; unclear D gene. This sequence was found in a human donor in good health. Sample: blood. The CDR3 DNA follows: TGCGCCAGCAGGCCCCCGGGTCCGAACTATGGCTACACCTTC. It is translated as CASRPPGPNYGYTF.